These 24 T cell receptor beta chains came from one sample sequenced in a study of cytomegalovirus exposure and HLA in healthy donors. Here immunoSEQ multiplex PCR was the method, and the copy in TCRdb shows in-frame clones only, minus some. This table holds under 200,000 clones, roughly nine tenths found once. Sequences were obtained from PBMCs. All receptors derive from a woman under 40 in good health and CMV-seronegative.

As to this clone: This clone may be a read error of a much larger clone one base away. The chain carries TRBV4-3 and TRBJ1-1; 7 bases map to TRBD1. Losses at the gene ends were 2 bases for V and 3 bases for J; bases not matched to a gene: 0. CDR1 and CDR2 (germline): LGHNA, YSLEER. The CDR3 consists of 13 residues. This CDR3 is CASSQTGDTEAFF. As DNA, the CDR3 is TGCGCCAGCAGCCAAACAGGGGACACTGAAGCTTTCTTT.

This clone showed up just once. The genes are TRBV11-1 and TRBJ2-1; TRBD2 matches at 11 bases. Germline-derived CDR1 and CDR2 are SGHAT and FQDESV (reference sequence). Trimming cost V 6 bases and J 7 bases; bases outside gene matches: 11. The CDR3 extends over 16 amino acids. The CDR3 sequence: CASSKIAGGPGNEQFF. CDR3 bases: TGTGCCAGCAGTAAAATAGCGGGGGGGCCGGGGAATGAGCAGTTCTTC. Variable domain in full (rest from reference TRBV11-1 and TRBJ2-1): EAEVAQSPRYKITEKSQAVAFWCDPISGHATLYWYRQILGQGPELLVQFQDESVVDDSQLPKDRFSAERLKGVDSTLKIQPAELGDSAMYLCASSKIAGGPGNEQFFGPGTRLTVL.

The chain is built from TRBV28 and TRBJ1-1; 8 bases are shared with TRBD1. V trimming: 6 bases; J trimming: 6 bases; junction bases outside the gene matches: 6. This CDR3 comprises 13 residues. Germline V CDR1 and CDR2: MDHEN, SYDVKM. The CDR3 is CASRDRGRAEAFF. CDR3 DNA sequence: TGTGCCAGCAGAGACAGGGGAAGGGCTGAAGCTTTCTTT.

This CDR3 reads CATSGYGTGEYGYTF. The CDR3 DNA is TGTGCCACCAGCGGATACGGGACAGGGGAATATGGCTACACCTTC. V is TRBV15 and J is TRBJ1-2; 10 nucleotides agree with TRBD1. Germline loops: CDR1 LNHNV, CDR2 YYDKDF (reference sequence). V was clipped by 5 bases and J by 5 bases; unmatched bases: 8. This CDR3 has 15 residues.

The genes are TRBV11-1 and TRBJ2-1; 10 bases align to TRBD2. Germline V gene lookup returns CDR1 SGHAT and CDR2 FQDESV (reference sequence). The CDR3 sequence is 15 residues long. Trimming cost V 4 bases and J 2 bases; bases outside gene matches: 2. The CDR3 loop reads CASSWTSGAYNEQFF. CDR3 nucleotide sequence: TGTGCCAGCAGCTGGACTAGCGGAGCCTACAATGAGCAGTTCTTC.

V is TRBV13 and J is TRBJ2-1; the match to TRBD1 covers 7 bases. The CDR3 consists of 16 residues. Germline CDR1 PRHDT, CDR2 FYEKMQ (reference sequence). V shed 4 bases and J 8 bases; nucleotides not matched to a gene: 14. CDR3 sequence reads: CASSSNRAGGVDEQFF. In DNA form, the CDR3 reads TGTGCCAGCAGCTCCAATCGCGCAGGGGGTGTCGATGAGCAGTTCTTC.

This clone occurred a few times. The genes are TRBV7-2 and TRBJ2-1; D is ambiguous. The germline gives CDR1 SGHTA, CDR2 FQGNSA. V was clipped by 8 bases and J by 0 bases, with 14 bases between them. This CDR3 is 15 amino acids long. CDR3 region: CASSLGPTSYNEQFF. The CDR3 DNA reads TGTGCCAGCTCCCTCGGGCCAACCTCCTACAATGAGCAGTTCTTC.

The chain recombines TRBV6-5 with TRBJ1-2; TRBD1 is a possible D gene (5 bases). CDR3 length: 14 residues. The ends were cut back, 6 bases at V and 4 bases at J, with 15 bases in the middle. CDR1 and CDR2 (germline): MNHEY, SVGAGI. The CDR3 region is CASRFFTGFYGYTF. The CDR3 nucleotides read TGTGCCAGCAGATTCTTTACAGGATTCTATGGCTACACCTTC.

The chain uses TRBV5-1 and TRBJ1-5; no definite D call. V was cut by 0 bases and J by 4 bases, with 5 bases left in between. Per the germline V gene, CDR1 is SGHRS and CDR2 is YFSETQ. The CDR3 sequence is 13 residues long. The CDR3 reads CASSLAGNQPQHF. CDR3 sequence (DNA): TGCGCCAGCAGCTTGGCCGGTAATCAGCCCCAGCATTTT.

The chain is built from TRBV11-1 and TRBJ2-1, with a weak D call TRBD1 (6 bases). CDR3 length: 14 amino acids. Germline CDR1 SGHAT, CDR2 FQDESV (reference sequence). The V and J ends lost 8 bases and 0 bases respectively, with 11 bases between them. CDR3 amino acids: CASAGQSSYNEQFF. The CDR3 coding sequence is TGTGCCAGCGCCGGACAGAGCTCCTACAATGAGCAGTTCTTC.

CDR3 nucleotide sequence: TGTGCCAGCAGCCTACACGGGGCCCGGGGGGAGACCCAGTACTTC. Its translation is CASSLHGARGETQYF. This chain connects TRBV14 to TRBJ2-5; tentatively, D is TRBD2 (6 bases). The V end was cut by 4 bases, the J end by 5 bases, with 17 bases between. The V gene's germline CDR1 is SGHDN and CDR2 FVKESK. This CDR3 spans 15 amino acids.

The chain carries TRBV7-2 and TRBJ2-6; perhaps TRBD1 as D (6 bases). V was clipped by 0 bases and J by 0 bases, with 15 bases between them. The V gene's germline CDR1 is SGHTA and CDR2 FQGNSA. The CDR3 has 19 residues. The CDR3 bases are TGTGCCAGCAGCTTAGCATTGGGGGCCCCCAGCTCTGGGGCCAACGTCCTGACTTTC. Translating it yields CASSLALGAPSSGANVLTF. Complete variable domain (other parts from reference TRBV7-2 and TRBJ2-6): GAGVSQSPSNKVTEKGKDVELRCDPISGHTALYWYRQSLGQGLEFLIYFQGNSAPDKSGLPSDRFSAERTGGSVSTLTIQRTQQEDSAVYLCASSLALGAPSSGANVLTFGAGSRLTVL.

The chain links TRBV5-8 to TRBJ1-3, with D possibly matching TRBD1 (6 bases). Trimming cost V 0 bases and J 1 base, with 14 bases left between them. There are 17 residues in the CDR3. CDR1 and CDR2 (germline): SGHTS, YDEGEE. The CDR3 region has the DNA TGTGCCAGCAGCTTGGGTTCAGGGGCAAATTCTGGAAACACCATATATTTT. Translated, it gives CASSLGSGANSGNTIYF.

The chain couples TRBV9 to TRBJ2-5, with D hard to call. This CDR3 region has 14 residues. Germline CDR1 and CDR2: SGDLS and YYNGEE. V lost 0 bases to trimming and J lost 2 bases, with 8 bases between them. Here the CDR3 DNA reads TGTGCCAGCAGCGTAGGTAACAGACAAGAGACCCAGTACTTC. Translation gives CASSVGNRQETQYF.

The rearrangement links TRBV9 to TRBJ2-5; D is perhaps TRBD2 (6 bases). Germline V gives CDR1 SGDLS, CDR2 YYNGEE. The CDR3 runs to 15 residues. The V end lost 0 bases, the J end lost 2 bases, and 11 bases lay between the germline ends. The CDR3, as DNA: TGTGCCAGCAGCGTAGGCGGGGTTGGTCAAGAGACCCAGTACTTC. It encodes CASSVGGVGQETQYF.

The chain recombines TRBV6-4 with TRBJ2-1; D unclear. The CDR3 length is 12 residues. The germline gives CDR1 MRHNA, CDR2 SNTAGT. Trimming removed 2 bases from V and 5 bases from J, with 4 bases in between. The CDR3 loop reads CASSDGDNEQFF. Here the CDR3 DNA reads TGTGCCAGCAGTGACGGGGACAATGAGCAGTTCTTC.

This sequence joins TRBV7-6 and TRBJ2-3; the D gene could be TRBD1 or TRBD2 (5 bases each). The germline gives CDR1 SGHVS, CDR2 FNYEAQ. CDR3 length: 14 residues. The V gene lost 5 bases and the J gene lost 4 bases, with 13 bases spanning the gap. This CDR3 is CASSPQLGPDTQYF. CDR3 DNA sequence: TGTGCCAGCAGCCCCCAGCTGGGACCAGATACGCAGTATTTT.

The chain's CDR3 is CASSIASGGYNEQFF. CDR3 nucleotide sequence: TGTGCCAGCAGTATCGCTAGCGGGGGTTACAATGAGCAGTTCTTC. V gene TRBV28 combines with J gene TRBJ2-1; 10 nucleotides match TRBD2. V shed 5 bases, J shed 4 bases, and the junction held 5 bases outside the gene matches. The CDR3 length is 15 residues. Germline lookup yields CDR1 MDHEN and CDR2 SYDVKM.

This clone came up a few times. The chain uses TRBV19 and TRBJ2-7; TRBD1 agrees at 11 bases. The CDR3 contains 15 residues. Germline CDR1 LNHDA, CDR2 SQIVND (reference sequence). J gave up 3 bases and V 4 bases, and 5 bases lay outside the gene matches. The chain's CDR3 is CASSSGQGARYEQYF. In DNA form, the CDR3 reads TGTGCCAGTAGTAGTGGACAGGGGGCGCGCTACGAGCAGTACTTC.

The chain has TRBV6-4 and TRBJ1-5; D may be TRBD1 (5 bases). The CDR3 runs to 18 residues. Germline V gene data show CDR1 as MRHNA and CDR2 as SNTAGT. Trimming shortened V by 3 bases and J by 0 bases, and 18 bases separated the two germline ends. The CDR3 DNA reads TGTGCCAGCAGTGATTGGGGACTGAGCCAATATAGCAATCAGCCCCAGCATTTT. This gives the protein CASSDWGLSQYSNQPQHF.

This sequence joins TRBV4-1 and TRBJ2-2, with D unclear. Germline V gene data show CDR1 as MGHRA and CDR2 as YSYEKL. Trimming removed 2 bases from V and 1 base from J, with 8 bases in between. The CDR3 has 15 amino acids. The CDR3 DNA follows: TGCGCCAGCAGCCAACGGACCCTGAACACCGGGGAGCTGTTTTTT. Its translation is CASSQRTLNTGELFF.

This clone was detected once. The chain employs TRBV9 and TRBJ2-5; 7 nucleotides align to TRBD1. Germline V lookup: CDR1 SGDLS, CDR2 YYNGEE. The CDR3 has 16 amino acids. V lost 0 bases to trimming and J lost 1 base; unmatched junction nucleotides: 6. CDR3 coding DNA: TGTGCCAGCAGCGTAGGTATCGGGGACAGCCAAGAGACCCAGTACTTC. Translating it yields CASSVGIGDSQETQYF.

CDR3 region: CASSYGAERPTEAFF. As DNA, the CDR3 is TGTGCCAGCAGTTACGGCGCCGAACGACCCACTGAAGCTTTCTTT. The chain employs TRBV6-5 and TRBJ1-1; D remains unclear. Trimming removed 2 bases at V and 4 bases at J, with 14 bases between. CDR3 size: 15 residues. Germline-derived CDR1 and CDR2 are MNHEY and SVGAGI.

This clone has just a few counts. The chain recombines TRBV7-3 with TRBJ2-7; 8 bases align to TRBD1. The CDR3 sequence is 13 residues long. The ends lost 5 bases at V and 2 bases at J; junction bases unmatched: 2. CDR1 SGHTA and CDR2 FQGTGA come from the germline V gene. The CDR3 DNA reads as TGTGCCAGCAGCCCGGACAGGGCCTACGAGCAGTACTTC. Its protein product is CASSPDRAYEQYF.